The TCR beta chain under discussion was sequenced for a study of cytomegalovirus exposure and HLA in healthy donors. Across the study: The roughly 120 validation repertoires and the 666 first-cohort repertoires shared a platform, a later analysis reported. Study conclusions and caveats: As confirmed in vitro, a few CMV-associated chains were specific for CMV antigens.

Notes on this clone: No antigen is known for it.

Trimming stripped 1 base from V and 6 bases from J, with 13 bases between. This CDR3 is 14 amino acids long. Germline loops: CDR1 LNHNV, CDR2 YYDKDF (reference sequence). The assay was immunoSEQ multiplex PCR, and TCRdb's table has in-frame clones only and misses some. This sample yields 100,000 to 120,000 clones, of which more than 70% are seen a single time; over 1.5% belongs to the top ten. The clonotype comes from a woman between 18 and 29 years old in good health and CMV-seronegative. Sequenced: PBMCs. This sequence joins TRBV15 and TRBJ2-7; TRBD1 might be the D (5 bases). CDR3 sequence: CATSRAQGLSEQYF. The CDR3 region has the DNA TGTGCCACCAGCAGAGCTCAGGGATTGAGCGAGCAGTACTTC.